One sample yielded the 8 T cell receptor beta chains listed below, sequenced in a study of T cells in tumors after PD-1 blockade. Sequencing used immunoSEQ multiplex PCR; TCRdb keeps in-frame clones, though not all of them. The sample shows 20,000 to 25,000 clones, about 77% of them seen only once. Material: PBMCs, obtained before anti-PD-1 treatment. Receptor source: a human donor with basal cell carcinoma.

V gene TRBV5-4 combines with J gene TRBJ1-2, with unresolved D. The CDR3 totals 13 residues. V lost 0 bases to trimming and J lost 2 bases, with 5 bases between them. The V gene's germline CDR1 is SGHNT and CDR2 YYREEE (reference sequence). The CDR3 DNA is TGTGCCAGCAGCTTGGTACAAAACTATGGCTACACCTTC. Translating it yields CASSLVQNYGYTF.

The CDR3 spells CASSPTGRAGELFF. Here the CDR3 DNA reads TGCGCCAGCAGCCCGACTGGGAGGGCTGGGGAGCTGTTTTTT. The chain is built from TRBV5-1 and TRBJ2-2; 7 bases match TRBD2. With 4 bases clipped from V and 8 bases from J, the junction kept 8 bases outside the gene matches. The CDR3 extends over 14 amino acids. CDR1 is SGHRS, CDR2 YFSETQ, per germline.

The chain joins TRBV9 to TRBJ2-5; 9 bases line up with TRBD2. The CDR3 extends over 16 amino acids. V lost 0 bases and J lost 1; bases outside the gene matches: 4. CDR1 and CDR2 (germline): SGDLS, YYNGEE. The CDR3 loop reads CASSVGSGGPQETQYF. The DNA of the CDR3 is TGTGCCAGCAGCGTAGGTAGCGGGGGCCCCCAAGAGACCCAGTACTTC.

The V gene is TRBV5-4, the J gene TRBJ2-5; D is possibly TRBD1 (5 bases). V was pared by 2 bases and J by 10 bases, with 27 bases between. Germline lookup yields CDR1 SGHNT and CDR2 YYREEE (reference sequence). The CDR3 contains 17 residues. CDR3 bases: TGTGCCAGCAGCTTCCGGACGCCAGGGCCCGAAACAAGAGACCAGTACTTC. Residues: CASSFRTPGPETRDQYF.

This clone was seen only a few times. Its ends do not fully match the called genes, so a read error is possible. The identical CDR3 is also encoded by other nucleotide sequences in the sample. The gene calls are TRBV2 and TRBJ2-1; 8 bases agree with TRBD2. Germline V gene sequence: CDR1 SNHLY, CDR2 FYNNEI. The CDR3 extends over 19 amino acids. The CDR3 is CASCDGGARAGSSYNEQFF. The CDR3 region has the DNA TGTGCCAGCTGTGACGGGGGGGCGCGGGCGGGGAGCTCCTACAATGAGCAGTTCTTC.

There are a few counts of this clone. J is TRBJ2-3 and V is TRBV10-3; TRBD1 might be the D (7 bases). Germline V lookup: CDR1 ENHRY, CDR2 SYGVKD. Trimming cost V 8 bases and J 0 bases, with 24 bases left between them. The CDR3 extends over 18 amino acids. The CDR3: CAISGGTATVLSTDTQYF. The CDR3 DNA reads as TGTGCCATCTCAGGAGGGACAGCGACAGTACTTAGCACAGATACGCAGTATTTT.

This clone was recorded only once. CDR3 bases: TGTGCTAGTGGCTCTAGAGACGGGGCCGGGGAGACCCAGTACTTC. It codes for CASGSRDGAGETQYF. The V call is TRBV12-5, the J call TRBJ2-5; D is perhaps TRBD1 or TRBD2 (5 bases each). The V gene lost 6 bases and the J gene lost 5 bases, with 19 bases spanning the gap. Per germline, CDR1 LGHNT and CDR2 FRNRAP. The CDR3 has 15 residues.

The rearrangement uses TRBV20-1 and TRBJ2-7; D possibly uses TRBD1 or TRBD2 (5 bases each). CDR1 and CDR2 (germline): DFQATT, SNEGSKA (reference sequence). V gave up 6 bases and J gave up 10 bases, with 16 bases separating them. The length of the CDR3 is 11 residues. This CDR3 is CSAKTGTSQYF. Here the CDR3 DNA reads TGCAGTGCCAAGACCGGGACGAGTCAGTACTTC.